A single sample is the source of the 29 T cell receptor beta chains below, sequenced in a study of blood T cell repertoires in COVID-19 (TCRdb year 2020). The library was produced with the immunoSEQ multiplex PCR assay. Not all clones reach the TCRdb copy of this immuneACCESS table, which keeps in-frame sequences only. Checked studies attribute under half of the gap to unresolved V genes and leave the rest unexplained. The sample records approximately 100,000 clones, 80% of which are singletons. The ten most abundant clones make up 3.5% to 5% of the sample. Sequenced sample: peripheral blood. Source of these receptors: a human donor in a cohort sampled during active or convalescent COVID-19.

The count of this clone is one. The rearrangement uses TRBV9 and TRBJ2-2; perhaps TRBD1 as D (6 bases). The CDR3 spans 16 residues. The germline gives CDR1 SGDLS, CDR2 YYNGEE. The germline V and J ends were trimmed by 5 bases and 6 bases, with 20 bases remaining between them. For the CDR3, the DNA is TGTGCCAGCAGGTCTGACCAGGGGCGGTGGGCCGGGGAGCTGTTTTTT. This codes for CASRSDQGRWAGELFF. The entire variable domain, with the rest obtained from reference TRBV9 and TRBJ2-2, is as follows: DSGVTQTPKHLITATGQRVTLRCSPRSGDLSVYWYQQSLDQGLQFLIQYYNGEERAKGNILERFSAQQFPDLHSELNLSSLELGDSALYFCASRSDQGRWAGELFFGEGSRLTVL.

This chain's CDR3 is CASSYDNSGNTIYF. The CDR3 coding sequence is TGCGCCAGCAGCTACGACAATTCCGGAAACACCATATATTTT. The chain combines TRBV5-1 with TRBJ1-3, with D uncertain. In germline, CDR1 is SGHRS, CDR2 YFSETQ. This CDR3 comprises 14 residues. With 3 bases removed from V and 4 bases from J, the gap between germline ends came to 11 bases.

The DNA of the CDR3 is TGTGCCAGCAGCTTGGTCACTACGGTTTCGAACACCGGGGAGCTGTTTTTT. This encodes CASSLVTTVSNTGELFF. V is TRBV5-5 and J is TRBJ2-2; no definite D call. V lost 0 bases, J lost 0 bases, and 12 bases lay in between. The CDR3 runs to 17 residues. Looked up from germline, CDR1 is SGHKS and CDR2 is YYEKEE (reference sequence). The full variable domain, rest sourced from reference TRBV5-5 and TRBJ2-2, is DAGVTQSPTHLIKTRGQQVTLRCSPISGHKSVSWYQQVLGQGPQFIFQYYEKEERGRGNFPDRFSARQFPNYSSELNVNALLLGDSALYLCASSLVTTVSNTGELFFGEGSRLTVL.

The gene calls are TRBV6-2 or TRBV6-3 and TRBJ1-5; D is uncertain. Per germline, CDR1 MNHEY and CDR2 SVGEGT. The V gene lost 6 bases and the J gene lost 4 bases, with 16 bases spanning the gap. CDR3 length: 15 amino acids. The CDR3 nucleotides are TGTGCCAGCAGCGCCCTCCGGGGTGGGAATCAGCCCCAGCATTTT. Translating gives CASSALRGGNQPQHF.

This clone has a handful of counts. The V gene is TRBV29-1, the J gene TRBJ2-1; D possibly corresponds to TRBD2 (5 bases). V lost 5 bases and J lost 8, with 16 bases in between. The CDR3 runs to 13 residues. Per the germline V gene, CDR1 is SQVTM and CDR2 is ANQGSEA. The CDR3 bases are TGCAGCGTTCGGGGAGAGACAAGAGATGAGCAGTTCTTC. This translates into CSVRGETRDEQFF.

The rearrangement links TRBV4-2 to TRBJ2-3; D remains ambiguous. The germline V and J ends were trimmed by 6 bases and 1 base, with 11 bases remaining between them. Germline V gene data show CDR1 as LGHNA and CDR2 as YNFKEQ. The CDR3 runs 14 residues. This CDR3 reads CASSPGEGTDTQYF. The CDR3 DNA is TGTGCCAGCAGTCCCGGAGAGGGCACAGATACGCAGTATTTT.

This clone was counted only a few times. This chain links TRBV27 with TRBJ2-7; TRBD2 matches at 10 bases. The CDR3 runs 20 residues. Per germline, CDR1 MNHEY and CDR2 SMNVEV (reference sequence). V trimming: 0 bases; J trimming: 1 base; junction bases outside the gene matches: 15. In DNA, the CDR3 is TGTGCCAGCAGTTTATCGTTCGGGACTAGCGATCTATCCAGGTCCTACGAGCAGTACTTC. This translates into CASSLSFGTSDLSRSYEQYF.

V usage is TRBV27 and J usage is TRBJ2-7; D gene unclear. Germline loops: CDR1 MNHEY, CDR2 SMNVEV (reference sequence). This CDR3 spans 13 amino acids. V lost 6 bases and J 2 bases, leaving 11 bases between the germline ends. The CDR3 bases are TGTGCCAGCAGATTCCGAGAGACCTACGAGCAGTACTTC. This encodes CASRFRETYEQYF.

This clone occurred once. Here the CDR3 DNA reads TGCAGGGCAATACAGGGGAGTACGCAGTATTTT. This codes for CRAIQGSTQYF. This sequence joins TRBV29-1 and TRBJ2-3; 7 positions agree with TRBD1. The CDR3 runs to 11 residues. The germline V gene has CDR1 SQVTM and CDR2 ANQGSEA.

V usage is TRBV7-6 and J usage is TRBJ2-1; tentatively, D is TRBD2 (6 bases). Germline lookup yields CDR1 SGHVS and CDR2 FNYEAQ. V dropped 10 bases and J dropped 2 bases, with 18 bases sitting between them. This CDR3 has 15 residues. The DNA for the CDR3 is TGTGCCACCGCCACAATCGGGGGAACCTACAATGAGCAGTTCTTC. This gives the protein CATATIGGTYNEQFF.

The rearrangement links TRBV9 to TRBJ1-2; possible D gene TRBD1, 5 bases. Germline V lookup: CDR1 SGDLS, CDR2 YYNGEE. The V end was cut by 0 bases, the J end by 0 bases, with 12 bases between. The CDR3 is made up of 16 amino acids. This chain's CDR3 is CASSVAPGQSNYGYTF. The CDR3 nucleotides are TGTGCCAGCAGCGTAGCTCCAGGGCAGTCTAACTATGGCTACACCTTC.

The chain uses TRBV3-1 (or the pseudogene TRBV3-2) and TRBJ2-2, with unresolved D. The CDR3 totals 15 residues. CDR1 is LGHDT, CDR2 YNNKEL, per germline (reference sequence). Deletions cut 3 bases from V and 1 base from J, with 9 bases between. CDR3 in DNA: TGTGCCAGCAGCCATGTGGTCAGGAACACCGGGGAGCTGTTTTTT. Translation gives CASSHVVRNTGELFF.

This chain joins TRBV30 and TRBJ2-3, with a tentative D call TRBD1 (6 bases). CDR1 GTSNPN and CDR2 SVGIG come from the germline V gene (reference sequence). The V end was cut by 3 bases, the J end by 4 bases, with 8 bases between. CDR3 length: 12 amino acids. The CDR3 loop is CAWSPGADTQYF. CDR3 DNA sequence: TGTGCCTGGAGCCCAGGGGCAGATACGCAGTATTTT. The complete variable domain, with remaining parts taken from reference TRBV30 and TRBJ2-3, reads SQTIHQWPATLVQPVGSPLSLECTVEGTSNPNLYWYRQAAGRGLQLLFYSVGIGQISSEVPQNLSASRPQDRQFILSSKKLLLSDSGFYLCAWSPGADTQYFGPGTRLTVL.

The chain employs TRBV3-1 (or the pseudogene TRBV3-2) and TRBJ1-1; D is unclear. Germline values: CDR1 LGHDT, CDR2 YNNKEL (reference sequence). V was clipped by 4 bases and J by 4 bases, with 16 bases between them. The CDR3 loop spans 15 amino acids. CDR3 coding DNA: TGTGCCAGCAGCCGGCTCGTTATGGGAGGCACTGAAGCTTTCTTT. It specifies CASSRLVMGGTEAFF.

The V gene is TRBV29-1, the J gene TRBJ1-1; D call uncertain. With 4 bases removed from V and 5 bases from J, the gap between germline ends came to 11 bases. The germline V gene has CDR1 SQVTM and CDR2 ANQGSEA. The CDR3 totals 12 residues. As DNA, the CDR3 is TGCAGCGTTGGTCCGGGAGGGACTGAAGCTTTCTTT. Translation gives CSVGPGGTEAFF. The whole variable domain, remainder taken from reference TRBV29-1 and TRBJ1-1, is SAVISQKPSRDICQRGTSLTIQCQVDSQVTMMFWYRQQPGQSLTLIATANQGSEATYESGFVIDKFPISRPNLTFSTLTVSNMSPEDSSIYLCSVGPGGTEAFFGQGTRLTVV.

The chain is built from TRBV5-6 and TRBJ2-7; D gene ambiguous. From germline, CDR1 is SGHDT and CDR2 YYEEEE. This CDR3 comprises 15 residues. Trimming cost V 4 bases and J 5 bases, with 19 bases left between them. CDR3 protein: CASSPPLRPPDEQYF. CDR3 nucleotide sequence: TGTGCCAGCAGCCCCCCCCTACGCCCCCCTGACGAGCAGTACTTC.

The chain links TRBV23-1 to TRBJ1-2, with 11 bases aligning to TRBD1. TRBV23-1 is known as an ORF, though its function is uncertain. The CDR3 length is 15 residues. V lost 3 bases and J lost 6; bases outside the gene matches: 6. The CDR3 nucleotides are TGCGCCAGCAGTCACCAGGACAGGGGGCGCGATGGCTACACCTTC. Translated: CASSHQDRGRDGYTF.

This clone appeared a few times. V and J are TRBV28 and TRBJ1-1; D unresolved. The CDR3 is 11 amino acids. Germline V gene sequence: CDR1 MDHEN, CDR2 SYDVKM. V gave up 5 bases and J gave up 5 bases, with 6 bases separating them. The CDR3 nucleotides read TGTGCCAGCAGTCACAGAACTGAAGCTTTCTTT. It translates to CASSHRTEAFF.

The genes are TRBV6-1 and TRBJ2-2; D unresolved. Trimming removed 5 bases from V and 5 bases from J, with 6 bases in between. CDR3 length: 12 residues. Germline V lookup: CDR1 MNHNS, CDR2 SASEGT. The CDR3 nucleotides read TGTGCCAGCAGTTTCGGGACCGGGGAGCTGTTTTTT. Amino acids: CASSFGTGELFF.

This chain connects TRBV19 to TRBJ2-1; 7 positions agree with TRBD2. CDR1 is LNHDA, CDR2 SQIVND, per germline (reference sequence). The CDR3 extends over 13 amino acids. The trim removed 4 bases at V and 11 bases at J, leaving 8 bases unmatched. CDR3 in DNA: TGTGCCAGTAGTACCCAGGTGGGAGGGCAGCAGTTCTTC. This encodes CASSTQVGGQQFF.

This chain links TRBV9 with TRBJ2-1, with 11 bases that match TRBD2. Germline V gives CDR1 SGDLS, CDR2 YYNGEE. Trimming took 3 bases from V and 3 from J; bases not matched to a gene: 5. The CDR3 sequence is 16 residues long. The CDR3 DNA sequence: TGTGCCAGCAGCGCCCCGGGACTAGCGGACTACAATGAGCAGTTCTTC. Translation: CASSAPGLADYNEQFF.

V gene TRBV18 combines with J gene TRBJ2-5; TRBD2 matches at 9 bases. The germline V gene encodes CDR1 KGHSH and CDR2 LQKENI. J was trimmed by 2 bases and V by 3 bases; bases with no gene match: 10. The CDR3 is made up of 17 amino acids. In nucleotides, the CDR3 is TGTGCCAGCTCACCGGTTAGCGGGAGTCGGCCACAAGAGACCCAGTACTTC. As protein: CASSPVSGSRPQETQYF.

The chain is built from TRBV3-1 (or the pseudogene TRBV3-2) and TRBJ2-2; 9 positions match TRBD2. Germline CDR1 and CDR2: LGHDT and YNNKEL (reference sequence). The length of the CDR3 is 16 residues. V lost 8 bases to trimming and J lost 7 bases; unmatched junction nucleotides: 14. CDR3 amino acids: CASAFYSGSLNGELFF. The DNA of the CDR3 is TGTGCCAGCGCGTTTTATAGCGGGAGTTTGAACGGGGAGCTGTTTTTT.

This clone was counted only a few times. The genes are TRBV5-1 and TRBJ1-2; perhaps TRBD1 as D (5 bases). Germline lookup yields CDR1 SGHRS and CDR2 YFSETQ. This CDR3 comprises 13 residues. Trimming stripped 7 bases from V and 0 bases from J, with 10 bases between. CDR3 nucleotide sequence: TGCGCCAGCCATACAGGAGCTAACTATGGCTACACCTTC. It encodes CASHTGANYGYTF.

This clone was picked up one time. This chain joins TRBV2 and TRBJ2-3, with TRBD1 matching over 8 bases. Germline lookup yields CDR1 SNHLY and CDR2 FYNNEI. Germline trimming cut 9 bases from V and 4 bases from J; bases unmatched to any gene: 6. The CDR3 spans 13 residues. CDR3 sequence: CAREGQAADTQYF. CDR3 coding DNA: TGTGCCAGAGAGGGACAGGCGGCAGATACGCAGTATTTT.

The CDR3 sequence is CASRPDRVNTEAFF. CDR3 bases: TGCGCCAGCAGACCGGACAGGGTGAACACTGAAGCTTTCTTT. The rearrangement uses TRBV4-3 and TRBJ1-1; TRBD1 aligns across 8 bases. CDR3 length equals 14 residues. V lost 6 bases, J lost 0 bases, and 3 bases stayed unmatched. The germline CDR1 and CDR2 sequences are LGHNA and YSLEER.

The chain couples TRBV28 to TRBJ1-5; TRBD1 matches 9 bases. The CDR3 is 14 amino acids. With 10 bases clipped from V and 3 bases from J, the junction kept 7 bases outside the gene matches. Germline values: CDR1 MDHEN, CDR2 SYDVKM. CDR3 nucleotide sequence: TGTGCCATTAGGACAGGGGTATACAATCAGCCCCAGCATTTT. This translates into CAIRTGVYNQPQHF.

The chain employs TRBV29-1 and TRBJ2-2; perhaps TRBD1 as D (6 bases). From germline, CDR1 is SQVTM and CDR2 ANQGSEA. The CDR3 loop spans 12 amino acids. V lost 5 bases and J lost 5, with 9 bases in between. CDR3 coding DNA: TGCAGCGTTTCCACAGGGACCGGGGAGCTGTTTTTT. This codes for CSVSTGTGELFF.

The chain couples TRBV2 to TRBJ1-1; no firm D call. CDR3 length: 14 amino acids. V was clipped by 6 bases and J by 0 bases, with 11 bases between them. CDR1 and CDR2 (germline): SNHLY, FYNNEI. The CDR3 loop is CASSGRRLNTEAFF. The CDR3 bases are TGTGCCAGCAGCGGGAGACGTTTGAACACTGAAGCTTTCTTT.